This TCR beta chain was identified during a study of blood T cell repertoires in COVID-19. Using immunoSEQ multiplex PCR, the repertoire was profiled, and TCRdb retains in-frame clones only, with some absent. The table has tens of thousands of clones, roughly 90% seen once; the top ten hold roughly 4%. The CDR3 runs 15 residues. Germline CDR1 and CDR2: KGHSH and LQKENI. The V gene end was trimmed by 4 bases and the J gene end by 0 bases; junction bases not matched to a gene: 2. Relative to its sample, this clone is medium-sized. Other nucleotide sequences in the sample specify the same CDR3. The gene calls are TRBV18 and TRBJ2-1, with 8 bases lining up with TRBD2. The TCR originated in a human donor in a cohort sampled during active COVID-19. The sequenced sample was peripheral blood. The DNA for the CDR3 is TGTGCCAGCTCACTAGCGGGATACTCCTACAATGAGCAGTTCTTC. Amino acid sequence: CASSLAGYSYNEQFF.